The T cell receptor beta chain under discussion was sequenced for a study of blood T cell repertoires in COVID-19. In this sample, this clone turned up once. Trimming took off 7 bases at V and 7 bases at J, with 13 bases between the two ends. The germline gives CDR1 MDHEN, CDR2 SYDVKM. CDR3 length: 12 amino acids. The authors' processing: Reference gene primer amplification gave nucleated cell count estimates. TCRdb's copy holds only in-frame clones and misses some; the assay was immunoSEQ multiplex PCR. V, J and clone size reflect that table, while D and trimming were determined from the DNA. Of 200,000 or so clones detected, around four fifths appear once; the ten largest clones hold about 6.9%.

Sequencing was done on a sample of peripheral blood. The chain has TRBV28 and TRBJ1-1; D may be TRBD1 (6 bases). This receptor was obtained from a human donor with acute or convalescent COVID-19. The donor label of this sample is uncertain. The CDR3 coding sequence is TGTGCCAGCACCATAGGGGGAGTTGAAGCTTTCTTT. This gives the protein CASTIGGVEAFF.